A selection of T cell receptor beta chains follows, all from one sample in a study of OX40 agonist ivuxolimab in advanced cancers. Sequencing used immunoSEQ multiplex PCR; TCRdb keeps in-frame clones, though not all of them. The sample yields about 38,000 clones, around 86% seen once. The sample consisted of CD4+ or CD8+ T cells sorted from blood, taken in a trial of the OX40 agonist ivuxolimab. Receptor source: an adult with an advanced solid tumor such as melanoma, head and neck, liver or kidney cancer. Both conserved end residues are part of each CDR3. The D gene is left open where the match is weak. Where a row states a size, it is once, few, many or the class of an expanded clone; other rows omit it.

clone size: .; J gene: TRBJ2-7; CDR3 length: 14; D gene: TRBD1; V gene: TRBV6-1; CDR3 protein: CASSRDSFSYEQYF; CDR3 DNA: TGTGCCAGCAGCCGGGACAGCTTTTCCTACGAGCAGTACTTC
clone size: .; J gene: TRBJ2-2; CDR3 length: 14; D gene: .; V gene: TRBV28; CDR3 protein: CASNQRGSTGELFF; CDR3 DNA: TGTGCCAGCAATCAACGGGGGAGCACCGGGGAGCTGTTTTTT
clone size: .; J gene: TRBJ2-5; CDR3 length: 15; D gene: .; V gene: TRBV21-1; CDR3 protein: CASSKWGQGAKTQYF; CDR3 DNA: .
clone size: .; J gene: TRBJ2-5; CDR3 length: 17; D gene: .; V gene: TRBV4-1; CDR3 protein: CASSQVNRRVSQETQYF; CDR3 DNA: TGCGCCAGCAGCCAAGTAAACAGGAGGGTTTCACAAGAGACCCAGTACTTC
clone size: .; J gene: TRBJ1-2; CDR3 length: 13; D gene: .; V gene: TRBV18; CDR3 protein: CASSPGQNYGYTF; CDR3 DNA: TGTGCCAGCTCACCAGGACAGAACTATGGCTACACCTTC
clone size: .; J gene: TRBJ2-7; CDR3 length: 16; D gene: .; V gene: TRBV5-5; CDR3 protein: CASSLDRAGVTHEQYF; CDR3 DNA: TGTGCCAGCAGCTTGGATCGGGCCGGTGTGACCCACGAGCAGTACTTC
clone size: once; J gene: TRBJ2-5; CDR3 length: 16; D gene: TRBD2; V gene: TRBV5-1; CDR3 protein: CASSLASGPTAETQYF; CDR3 DNA: TGCGCCAGCAGCTTAGCTAGCGGGCCAACGGCAGAGACCCAGTACTTC
clone size: .; J gene: TRBJ1-3; CDR3 length: 15; D gene: .; V gene: TRBV6-1; CDR3 protein: CASSEATRSGNTIYF; CDR3 DNA: TGTGCCAGCAGTGAAGCCACACGCTCTGGAAACACCATATATTTT
clone size: .; J gene: TRBJ2-1; CDR3 length: 18; D gene: TRBD1; V gene: TRBV7-8; CDR3 protein: CASSLSGVGQGVRNEQFF; CDR3 DNA: TGTGCCAGCAGCTTATCGGGAGTGGGACAGGGGGTGAGGAATGAGCAGTTCTTC
clone size: .; J gene: TRBJ2-7; CDR3 length: 15; D gene: TRBD2; V gene: TRBV11-3; CDR3 protein: CASSLGTSGISEQYF; CDR3 DNA: TGTGCCAGCAGCCTTGGGACTAGCGGGATCAGCGAGCAGTACTTC
clone size: .; J gene: TRBJ1-4; CDR3 length: 14; D gene: .; V gene: TRBV5-1; CDR3 protein: CASSSTGTDEKLFF; CDR3 DNA: TGCGCCAGCAGCTCTACCGGGACGGATGAAAAACTGTTTTTT
clone size: .; J gene: TRBJ2-5; CDR3 length: 13; D gene: .; V gene: TRBV29-1; CDR3 protein: CSVGEGMGETQYF; CDR3 DNA: TGCAGCGTTGGAGAGGGTATGGGAGAGACCCAGTACTTC
clone size: .; J gene: TRBJ2-1; CDR3 length: 13; D gene: .; V gene: TRBV6-4; CDR3 protein: CASSGELHNEQFF; CDR3 DNA: TGTGCCAGCAGTGGTGAGCTCCACAATGAGCAGTTCTTC
clone size: .; J gene: TRBJ2-7; CDR3 length: 14; D gene: TRBD1; V gene: TRBV29-1; CDR3 protein: CSVEWGQGIHEQYF; CDR3 DNA: TGCAGCGTTGAATGGGGACAGGGGATTCACGAGCAGTACTTC
clone size: .; J gene: TRBJ1-4; CDR3 length: 13; D gene: .; V gene: TRBV19; CDR3 protein: CASRPEWSEKLFF; CDR3 DNA: TGTGCCAGTAGACCTGAGTGGAGTGAAAAACTGTTTTTT
clone size: .; J gene: TRBJ1-5; CDR3 length: 15; D gene: .; V gene: TRBV5-1; CDR3 protein: CASSLGENAGQPQHF; CDR3 DNA: TGCGCCAGCAGCTTGGGAGAAAATGCTGGTCAGCCCCAGCATTTT
clone size: .; J gene: TRBJ1-5; CDR3 length: 14; D gene: .; V gene: TRBV2; CDR3 protein: CASSVRWSNQPQHF; CDR3 DNA: TGTGCCAGCAGTGTCAGGTGGAGCAATCAGCCCCAGCATTTT
clone size: .; J gene: TRBJ2-1; CDR3 length: 16; D gene: TRBD2; V gene: TRBV27; CDR3 protein: CASRTSGISSYNEQFF; CDR3 DNA: TGTGCCAGCAGGACTAGCGGGATAAGCTCCTACAATGAGCAGTTCTTC
clone size: once; J gene: TRBJ1-4; CDR3 length: 12; D gene: .; V gene: TRBV28; CDR3 protein: CASSEEGSKLFF; CDR3 DNA: TGTGCCAGCAGTGAAGAGGGGTCAAAACTGTTTTTT
clone size: .; J gene: TRBJ2-1; CDR3 length: 16; D gene: TRBD2; V gene: TRBV27; CDR3 protein: CASSPAGGMTYNEQFF; CDR3 DNA: TGTGCCAGCAGTCCAGCGGGGGGTATGACCTACAATGAGCAGTTCTTC
clone size: .; J gene: TRBJ2-2; CDR3 length: 18; D gene: TRBD2; V gene: TRBV7-2; CDR3 protein: CASSLAPLAGGFIGELFF; CDR3 DNA: TGTGCCAGCAGCTTAGCCCCACTAGCGGGGGGGTTTATCGGGGAGCTGTTTTTT
clone size: .; J gene: TRBJ2-7; CDR3 length: 14; D gene: TRBD2; V gene: TRBV7-9; CDR3 protein: CASSSTSGSYEQYF; CDR3 DNA: TGTGCCAGCAGCTCGACTAGCGGTTCCTACGAGCAGTACTTC
clone size: once; J gene: TRBJ1-3; CDR3 length: 15; D gene: .; V gene: TRBV6-6; CDR3 protein: CASSSGESSGNTIYF; CDR3 DNA: TGTGCCAGCAGTTCTGGGGAGAGCTCTGGAAACACCATATATTTT
clone size: .; J gene: TRBJ2-7; CDR3 length: 16; D gene: TRBD2; V gene: TRBV29-1; CDR3 protein: CSVVGAPSGMFYEQYF; CDR3 DNA: TGCAGCGTTGTAGGCGCCCCTAGCGGGATGTTCTACGAGCAGTACTTC